Below, 11 T cell receptor beta chains from the same sample are listed, as sequenced in a study of tumor-infiltrating lymphocytes in primary liver carcinoma. It was unsorted whole blood that yielded blood RNA, and germline DNA was also extracted. Production of TCR beta cDNA used around 0.45 ug total RNA together with a constant-region primer. Three rounds of nested multiplex PCR with slightly modified ARM-PCR produced TCR beta libraries. For around 11 cycles apiece, the opening two PCR rounds ran with TRBV1-TRBV30 forward primers and a C-beta reverse primer. From the multiplex PCR reads, TCRdb called clonotypes with MiXCR, one entry per CDR3 protein. In the table there are under 200,000 distinct CDR3 sequences, roughly 61% of which are singletons. Sequenced sample: peripheral blood. Source of these receptors: a woman in her sixties with primary liver carcinoma and hepatitis B virus infection.

There are a few counts of this clonotype. The chain recombines TRBV7-9 with TRBJ2-2; TRBD1 matches at 8 bases. Trimming cost V 3 bases and J 5 bases; bases outside gene matches: 5. The CDR3 has 15 amino acids. Germline values: CDR1 SEHNR, CDR2 FQNEAQ (reference sequence). The CDR3 sequence: CASSFRTGRTGELFF. Here the CDR3 DNA reads TGTGCCAGCAGCTTTAGGACAGGGCGGACCGGGGAGCTGTTTTTT.

Regarding this clonotype: This may be a read error, as it is one base from a much larger clone. The chain uses TRBV7-8 and TRBJ2-3; TRBD2 matches at 8 bases. CDR3 size: 17 residues. Germline V lookup: CDR1 SGHVS, CDR2 FQNEAQ. CDR3 residues: CASSLALQRTSTVTQYF. For the CDR3, the DNA is TGTGCCAGCAGCTTAGCACTTCAGAGGACTAGCACAGTTACGCAGTATTTT.

With respect to this clonotype: An end of the junction differs from the germline gene, which may be a read error. Here the CDR3 reads CTSSTGTVPYVQYF. The DNA of the CDR3 is TGTACCAGCAGCACCGGGACAGTCCCCTACGTGCAGTACTTC. The rearrangement joins TRBV5-4 to TRBJ2-7; the match to TRBD1 covers 7 bases. The CDR3 is made up of 14 amino acids. CDR1 and CDR2 from the germline V gene are SGHNT and YYREEE (reference sequence).

At least ten counts were recorded for this clonotype. The chain uses TRBV6-5 and TRBJ1-4; D is unresolved. Germline V gene sequence: CDR1 MNHEY, CDR2 SVGAGI. The V end lost 6 bases, the J end lost 9 bases, and 11 bases lay between the germline ends. The CDR3 runs to 12 residues. The CDR3 is CASRTGRKKLFF. CDR3 nucleotides: TGTGCCAGCAGGACGGGAAGGAAAAAACTGTTTTTT.

As to this clonotype: An end of the junction does not agree with germline; a read error may underlie this. The chain couples TRBV11-3 to TRBJ2-7; D might be TRBD1 or TRBD2, each matching 6 bases. Looked up from germline, CDR1 is SGHNT and CDR2 is YENEEA. This CDR3 comprises 14 residues. CDR3 DNA sequence: TGTACCAGCAGCTTTACCAGGGGAGGATACGAGCAGTACTTC. This encodes CTSSFTRGGYEQYF.

The rearrangement links TRBV5-4 to TRBJ2-7; tentative D call: TRBD2 (5 bases). V lost 0 bases and J lost 3, with 7 bases in between. The CDR3 spans 13 residues. Germline assignment: CDR1 SGHNT and CDR2 YYREEE (reference sequence). The CDR3, as DNA: TGTGCCAGCAGCTTGGGGGAGCGCTACGAGCAGTACTTC. Translating gives CASSLGERYEQYF.

The gene calls are TRBV29-1 and TRBJ2-3; no reliable D call. Trimming shortened V by 4 bases and J by 0 bases, and 11 bases separated the two germline ends. This CDR3 is 14 amino acids long. Germline assignment: CDR1 SQVTM and CDR2 ANQGSEA. The CDR3 DNA sequence: TGCAGCGTTGTCCGGGTCTATAGCACAGATACGCAGTATTTT. It translates to CSVVRVYSTDTQYF.

Notes on this clonotype: One junction end does not reproduce the germline sequence, and a read error may be involved. The rearrangement uses TRBV7-8 and TRBJ2-1, with 14 bases matching TRBD2. The CDR3 totals 16 residues. Germline-derived CDR1 and CDR2 are SGHVS and FQNEAQ. The CDR3: CATSLVGTSGGNEQFF. CDR3 DNA: TGTGCCACCAGCTTAGTTGGGACTAGCGGGGGTAATGAGCAGTTCTTC.

This clonotype was counted ten times or more. The V and J genes are TRBV12-3 or TRBV12-4 and TRBJ2-5, with D possibly TRBD2 on 6 matching bases. V lost 4 bases to trimming and J lost 4 bases, with 13 bases between them. CDR3 length equals 14 residues. CDR3 sequence: CASSSGLQRETQYF. The CDR3 DNA reads as TGTGCCAGCAGTTCGGGACTCCAAAGAGAGACCCAGTACTTC.

On this clonotype: Given a much more abundant clone one base away, this may be a read error. This chain links TRBV7-9 with TRBJ2-2; 8 positions agree with TRBD1. Trimming took 6 bases from V and 6 from J; bases not matched to a gene: 9. From germline, CDR1 is SEHNR and CDR2 FQNEAQ (reference sequence). The CDR3 loop spans 15 amino acids. The CDR3 sequence is CASRPGQGGAGELFF. The CDR3 DNA sequence: TGTGCCAGCAGGCCTGGACAGGGTGGGGCCGGGGAGCTGTTTTTT.

In this sample, this clonotype turned up many times. The rearrangement links TRBV6-1 to TRBJ2-7; D uncertain. Germline CDR1 reads MNHNS; CDR2 reads SASEGT. This CDR3 region has 15 residues. V was trimmed by 2 bases and J by 2 bases, leaving 13 bases between them. Here the CDR3 reads CASSEYGDPAYEQYF. The CDR3 DNA reads as TGTGCCAGCAGTGAATACGGTGACCCGGCCTACGAGCAGTACTTC.